The 28 T cell receptor beta chains presented below share a single source sample, sequenced in a study of cytomegalovirus exposure and HLA in healthy donors. Generated by immunoSEQ multiplex PCR, the TCRdb table keeps only in-frame clones and is missing some. The sample shows under 50,000 clones, 85% to 95% of them seen only once. The sequenced sample was PBMCs. The receptors here all came from a woman aged 18-30 years in good health and CMV-seropositive.

This clone occurred once. The V and J genes are TRBV27 and TRBJ1-2; 10 positions match TRBD1. Trimming at V came to 8 bases and at J to 4 bases, leaving 10 bases not matched to a gene. The CDR3 loop spans 15 amino acids. Germline CDR1 reads MNHEY; CDR2 reads SMNVEV (reference sequence). The CDR3 DNA reads TGTGCCAGCGGCCGGGGGACAGGGGAACTCTATGGCTACACCTTC. Translating gives CASGRGTGELYGYTF.

The gene calls are TRBV25-1 and TRBJ1-6; no clear D gene. The V end lost 3 bases, the J end lost 8 bases, and 11 bases lay between the germline ends. The CDR3 covers 14 residues. Germline V gene sequence: CDR1 MGHDK, CDR2 SYGVNS. The CDR3, as DNA: TGTGCCAGCAGTGACAATTTACTCCATTCACCCCTCCACTTT. The encoded protein is CASSDNLLHSPLHF.

The genes are TRBV9 and TRBJ2-4, with 12 bases lining up with TRBD2. The V and J ends lost 0 bases and 1 base, in that order; junction bases with no gene match: 5. This CDR3 region has 18 residues. Germline values: CDR1 SGDLS, CDR2 YYNGEE. CDR3 sequence reads: CASSVAPTSGSAKNIQYF. CDR3 sequence (DNA): TGTGCCAGCAGCGTAGCTCCGACTAGCGGGAGTGCCAAAAACATTCAGTACTTC.

V and J are TRBV25-1 and TRBJ2-7; 9 nucleotides agree with TRBD1. Trimming cost V 3 bases and J 5 bases; bases outside gene matches: 5. Germline CDR1 and CDR2: MGHDK and SYGVNS. The CDR3 has 14 amino acids. In DNA form, the CDR3 reads TGTGCCAGCAGTGAGGGACAGGGTTTGAACGAGCAGTACTTC. Translating it yields CASSEGQGLNEQYF.

The J gene is TRBJ1-1, the V gene TRBV7-3, with 8 bases that match TRBD1. The CDR3 runs 15 residues. CDR1 and CDR2 (germline): SGHTA, FQGTGA. The V and J ends lost 4 bases and 1 base, in that order; junction bases with no gene match: 5. CDR3 DNA: TGTGCCAGCAGCTCACAGGGGGTCCCGAACACTGAAGCTTTCTTT. It yields the protein CASSSQGVPNTEAFF.

This clone showed up just once. V gene TRBV5-6 combines with J gene TRBJ2-5; maybe TRBD1 (6 bases). This CDR3 spans 12 amino acids. V was shortened by 1 base and J by 5 bases, with 6 bases between the two germline ends. Germline assignment: CDR1 SGHDT and CDR2 YYEEEE. CDR3 amino acids: CASSLRGETQYF. DNA for the CDR3: TGTGCCAGCAGCTTGAGGGGGGAGACCCAGTACTTC.

This clone was seen a handful of times. The chain uses TRBV11-3 and TRBJ2-3, with 7 bases fitting TRBD2. This CDR3 is built from 19 residues. CDR1 is SGHNT, CDR2 YENEEA, per germline. V lost 1 base and J lost 0; bases outside the gene matches: 13. As DNA, the CDR3 is TGTGCCAGCAGCTTAGCGGGATTCACCTTTAGCGGGAGCACAGATACGCAGTATTTT. This encodes CASSLAGFTFSGSTDTQYF.

The genes are TRBV5-1 and TRBJ2-3; TRBD2 agrees at 9 bases. Germline CDR1 is SGHRS and CDR2 is YFSETQ. After removal of 5 bases from V and 1 base from J, the junction contained 5 bases not matched to a gene. This CDR3 has 15 amino acids. CDR3 sequence reads: CASRGSSGGTDTQYF. The CDR3 DNA sequence: TGCGCCAGCAGGGGCTCTAGCGGGGGCACAGATACGCAGTATTTT. The entire variable domain, with the rest obtained from reference TRBV5-1 and TRBJ2-3, is as follows: KAGVTQTPRYLIKTRGQQVTLSCSPISGHRSVSWYQQTPGQGLQFLFEYFSETQRNKGNFPGRFSGRQFSNSRSEMNVSTLELGDSALYLCASRGSSGGTDTQYFGPGTRLTVL.

The V and J genes are TRBV19 and TRBJ2-7, with D maybe TRBD1 (5 bases). CDR1 LNHDA and CDR2 SQIVND come from the germline V gene (reference sequence). This CDR3 has 15 residues. V was clipped by 3 bases and J by 0 bases, with 12 bases between them. The CDR3 region has the DNA TGTGCCAGTAGTATCGGGCAGGGCAGCTCCTACGAGCAGTACTTC. It encodes CASSIGQGSSYEQYF.

The V gene is TRBV5-6, the J gene TRBJ2-7; 12 bases are a match to TRBD2. Germline V lookup: CDR1 SGHDT, CDR2 YYEEEE. J was trimmed by 7 bases and V by 0 bases; bases with no gene match: 8. The CDR3 length is 16 residues. The CDR3 DNA is TGTGCCAGCAGCTTGGTTTCTAGCGGGAGGGGTGGTGAGCAGTACTTC. This encodes CASSLVSSGRGGEQYF.

The V call is TRBV7-9, the J call TRBJ1-1, with 7 positions matching TRBD1. CDR3 size: 15 residues. J was trimmed by 3 bases and V by 4 bases; bases with no gene match: 8. Germline-derived CDR1 and CDR2 are SEHNR and FQNEAQ (reference sequence). As DNA, the CDR3 is TGTGCCAGCAGCTCAGCAACAACAGGGGACACTGAAGCTTTCTTT. Translating it yields CASSSATTGDTEAFF.

The genes are TRBV5-6 and TRBJ2-7; 13 bases fit TRBD2. There are 15 residues in the CDR3. V shed 6 bases and J 4 bases; nucleotides not matched to a gene: 7. Germline CDR1 SGHDT, CDR2 YYEEEE. The DNA of the CDR3 is TGTGCCAGCATCAAGCCGGGACTAGCGGGATACGAGCAGTACTTC. It translates to CASIKPGLAGYEQYF.

The genes are TRBV4-1 and TRBJ1-5, with D tentatively TRBD1 (6 bases). The V and J ends lost 1 base and 1 base respectively, with 11 bases between them. The germline CDR1 and CDR2 sequences are MGHRA and YSYEKL. This CDR3 is built from 16 residues. The CDR3 nucleotides read TGCGCCAGCAGCCAAGTTTGGGGGGGCAGCAATCAGCCCCAGCATTTT. Translating gives CASSQVWGGSNQPQHF.

This rearrangement joins TRBV6-1 to TRBJ2-7; D might be TRBD2 (5 bases). The V end lost 3 bases, the J end lost 2 bases, and 17 bases lay between the germline ends. Germline V CDR1 and CDR2: MNHNS, SASEGT. CDR3 length: 16 residues. The CDR3 protein is CASSDFVVGLAYEQYF. The CDR3 nucleotides are TGTGCCAGCAGTGATTTTGTAGTTGGACTGGCCTACGAGCAGTACTTC.

J is TRBJ2-4 and V is TRBV28; possibly TRBD2 for D (6 bases). The CDR3 covers 14 residues. CDR1 and CDR2 (germline): MDHEN, SYDVKM. V was cut by 8 bases and J by 6 bases, with 17 bases left in between. For the CDR3, the DNA is TGTGCCAGCGGACCTACTAGCCACGTAAACATTCAGTACTTC. This encodes CASGPTSHVNIQYF.

The J gene is TRBJ2-7, the V gene TRBV30; 10 bases agree with TRBD1. The CDR3 spans 16 residues. The germline V gene has CDR1 GTSNPN and CDR2 SVGIG (reference sequence). V shed 3 bases and J 0 bases; nucleotides not matched to a gene: 8. The CDR3 nucleotides read TGTGCCTGGAGGGCCCCGGGACAGGGGTTCTCCTACGAGCAGTACTTC. Residues: CAWRAPGQGFSYEQYF. Full variable domain (remainder filled in from reference TRBV30 and TRBJ2-7): SQTIHQWPATLVQPVGSPLSLECTVEGTSNPNLYWYRQAAGRGLQLLFYSVGIGQISSEVPQNLSASRPQDRQFILSSKKLLLSDSGFYLCAWRAPGQGFSYEQYFGPGTRLTVT.

The chain is built from TRBV2 and TRBJ2-7; TRBD1 matches at 7 bases. Germline values: CDR1 SNHLY, CDR2 FYNNEI. The CDR3 length is 16 residues. After removal of 7 bases from V and 1 base from J, the junction contained 13 bases not matched to a gene. The CDR3 DNA follows: TGTGCCAGCAAGGGTAATAGGAACAGGGGATCCTACGAGCAGTACTTC. It is translated as CASKGNRNRGSYEQYF.

The V gene is TRBV2, the J gene TRBJ2-7; D ambiguous. The germline V gene encodes CDR1 SNHLY and CDR2 FYNNEI. The CDR3 spans 14 residues. V was shortened by 1 base and J by 3 bases, with 10 bases between the two germline ends. The DNA for the CDR3 is TGTGCCAGCAGTGAAGGGCCCTCAGACTACGAGCAGTACTTC. It is translated as CASSEGPSDYEQYF.

The genes are TRBV28 and TRBJ1-5; the match to TRBD1 covers 8 bases. The V gene end was trimmed by 2 bases and the J gene end by 9 bases; junction bases not matched to a gene: 6. Germline V gene data show CDR1 as MDHEN and CDR2 as SYDVKM. This CDR3 region has 14 residues. The CDR3 is CASSLQGAGRPQHF. The CDR3 DNA follows: TGTGCCAGCAGTTTACAGGGGGCGGGACGGCCCCAGCATTTT.

The chain is built from TRBV15 and TRBJ2-5; 9 nucleotides align to TRBD2. This CDR3 spans 13 amino acids. Trimming cost V 5 bases and J 6 bases; bases outside gene matches: 4. Per germline, CDR1 LNHNV and CDR2 YYDKDF (reference sequence). The CDR3 loop reads CATSPSGKKTQYF. Written as DNA, the CDR3 is TGTGCCACCAGCCCTAGCGGGAAGAAGACCCAGTACTTC. The full variable domain, completed using reference TRBV15 and TRBJ2-5, is DAMVIQNPRYQVTQFGKPVTLSCSQTLNHNVMYWYQQKSSQAPKLLFHYYDKDFNNEADTPDNFQSRRPNTSFCFLDIRSPGLGDTAMYLCATSPSGKKTQYFGPGTRLLVL.

This chain connects TRBV28 to TRBJ2-7, with 9 bases lining up with TRBD2. The germline CDR1 and CDR2 sequences are MDHEN and SYDVKM. The CDR3 extends over 14 amino acids. V gave up 6 bases and J gave up 3 bases; unmatched junction bases: 6. The CDR3 nucleotides read TGTGCCAGCAGCGTGACTAGCGGAAACTACGAGCAGTACTTC. It translates to CASSVTSGNYEQYF.

The chain recombines TRBV6-1 with TRBJ2-1, with 14 nucleotides matching TRBD2. Germline V gives CDR1 MNHNS, CDR2 SASEGT. Trimming cost V 7 bases and J 12 bases; bases outside gene matches: 11. The CDR3 sequence is 15 residues long. CDR3: CASIGLAGGPGGQFF. CDR3 nucleotide sequence: TGTGCCAGCATCGGACTAGCGGGGGGCCCCGGGGGGCAGTTCTTC.

V and J are TRBV19 and TRBJ1-1; no reliable D call. The CDR3 runs to 16 residues. Germline CDR1 reads LNHDA; CDR2 reads SQIVND (reference sequence). The V and J ends lost 0 bases and 3 bases respectively, with 14 bases between them. This CDR3 is CASSIDPGSGYTEAFF. Written as DNA, the CDR3 is TGTGCCAGTAGTATAGATCCCGGGAGTGGGTACACTGAAGCTTTCTTT.

This chain connects TRBV2 to TRBJ1-2; 9 bases map to TRBD1. The CDR3 totals 13 residues. V dropped 8 bases and J dropped 4; count of bases not matched to a gene: 5. Germline V lookup: CDR1 SNHLY, CDR2 FYNNEI. This chain's CDR3 is CASGTGLGYGYTF. CDR3 DNA sequence: TGTGCCAGCGGGACAGGGTTGGGCTATGGCTACACCTTC. Full variable domain (remainder filled in from reference TRBV2 and TRBJ1-2): EPEVTQTPSHQVTQMGQEVILRCVPISNHLYFYWYRQILGQKVEFLVSFYNNEISEKSEIFDDQFSVERPDGSNFTLKIRSTKLEDSAMYFCASGTGLGYGYTFGSGTRLTVV.

V and J are TRBV27 and TRBJ2-3; TRBD2 matches 11 bases. CDR1 and CDR2 (germline): MNHEY, SMNVEV (reference sequence). With V trimmed by 3 bases and J by 4 bases, 6 bases remained unmatched. CDR3 size: 16 residues. The chain's CDR3 is CASSFYIAGGPDTQYF. The CDR3 DNA reads TGTGCCAGCAGTTTCTACATAGCGGGAGGGCCAGATACGCAGTATTTT.

As to this clone: The junction differs from germline at one of its ends, possibly a read error. The sample holds other DNA sequences that translate to the same CDR3. This chain uses TRBV5-1 with TRBJ2-1; 13 nucleotides agree with TRBD2. Germline V gives CDR1 SGHRS, CDR2 YFSETQ. The length of the CDR3 is 18 residues. The CDR3 region is CASSLGLAGGYSYNEQFF. CDR3 sequence (DNA): TGCGCCAGCAGCTTGGGACTAGCGGGAGGCTACTCCTACAATGAGCAATTCTTC.

The V gene is TRBV5-1, the J gene TRBJ1-4; 7 bases line up with TRBD1. The CDR3 has 14 amino acids. The V gene's germline CDR1 is SGHRS and CDR2 YFSETQ. Germline trimming cut 4 bases from V and 6 bases from J; bases unmatched to any gene: 6. This CDR3 is CASSNYRGDEKLFF. CDR3 DNA: TGCGCCAGCAGCAACTACAGGGGCGATGAAAAACTGTTTTTT. The full variable domain, in which reference TRBV5-1 and TRBJ1-4 provide the parts outside the CDR3, is KAGVTQTPRYLIKTRGQQVTLSCSPISGHRSVSWYQQTPGQGLQFLFEYFSETQRNKGNFPGRFSGRQFSNSRSEMNVSTLELGDSALYLCASSNYRGDEKLFFGSGTQLSVL.

The table lists this clone with a count of one. The V and J genes are TRBV4-1 and TRBJ2-5, with D possibly matching TRBD1 (5 bases). CDR1 is MGHRA and CDR2 is YSYEKL in the germline V gene. The length of the CDR3 is 12 residues. V dropped 1 base and J dropped 13 bases, with 13 bases sitting between them. The CDR3 bases are TGCGCCAGCAGCCAAGGAAAGGACAAAGTGTACTTC. This gives the protein CASSQGKDKVYF.